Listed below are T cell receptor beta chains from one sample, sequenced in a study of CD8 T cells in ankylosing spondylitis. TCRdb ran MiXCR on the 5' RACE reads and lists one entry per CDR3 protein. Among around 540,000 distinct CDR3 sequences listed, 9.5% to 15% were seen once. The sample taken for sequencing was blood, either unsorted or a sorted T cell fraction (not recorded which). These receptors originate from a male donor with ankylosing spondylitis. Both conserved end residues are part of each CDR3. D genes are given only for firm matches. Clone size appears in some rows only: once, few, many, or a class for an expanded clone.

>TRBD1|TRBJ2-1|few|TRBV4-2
TGTGCCAGCAGCCAAGCAGGAGACAGGGCGTCCTACAATGAGCAGTTCTTC
CASSQAGDRASYNEQFF
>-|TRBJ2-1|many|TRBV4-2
TGTGCCAGCAGCCAACGGAACAATGAGCAGTTCTTC
CASSQRNNEQFF
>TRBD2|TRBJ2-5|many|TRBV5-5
TGTGCCAGCAGCACTAGCGGGAGCATGAAGACCCAGTACTTC
CASSTSGSMKTQYF
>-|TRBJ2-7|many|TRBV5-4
TGTGCCAGCAGCTTGGACGGGACCGGCGAGCAGTACTTC
CASSLDGTGEQYF
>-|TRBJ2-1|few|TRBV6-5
TGTGCCAGCAGTCGCGTACCGGGTGAGCAGTTCTTC
CASSRVPGEQFF
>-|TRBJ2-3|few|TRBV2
TGTGCCAGCAGTTCAGGCGAAGATACGCAGTATTTT
CASSSGEDTQYF
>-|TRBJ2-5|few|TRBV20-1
TGCAGTGCCCTCAGCCCCCTAACCCAAGAGACCCAGTACTTC
CSALSPLTQETQYF
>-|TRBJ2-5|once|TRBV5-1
TGCGCCAGCAGCGCGGGTCCTGCGGGGGAGACCCAGTACTTC
CASSAGPAGETQYF
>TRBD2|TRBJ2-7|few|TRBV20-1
TGCAGTGCTAGTTCCCTAGCGGGACAACATACCTACGAGCAGTACTTC
CSASSLAGQHTYEQYF
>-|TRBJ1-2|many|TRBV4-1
TGCGCCAGCAGTCCTACCCTAACCTGGGATGTCGGTATGGAAGGCTACACCTTC
CASSPTLTWDVGMEGYTF
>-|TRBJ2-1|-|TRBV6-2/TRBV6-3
TGTGCCAGCAGTTACCTCCGGACCTACTCGGATGAGCAGTTCTTC
CASSYLRTYSDEQFF
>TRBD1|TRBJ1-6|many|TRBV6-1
TGTGCCAGCAAGACAGGGATTATGAATTCACCCCTCCACTTT
CASKTGIMNSPLHF
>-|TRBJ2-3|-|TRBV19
TGTGCCAGTAGTACCCTCAGGGGTCCGACGGTGCCAGATACGCAGTATTTT
CASSTLRGPTVPDTQYF
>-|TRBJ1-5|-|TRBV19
TGTGCCAGTACCCCGACGGGAAATAGCAATCAGCCCCAGCATTTT
CASTPTGNSNQPQHF
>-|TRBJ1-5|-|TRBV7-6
TGTGCCAGCAGCTTAGATTTTGGTAGCAATCAGCCCCAGCATTTT
CASSLDFGSNQPQHF
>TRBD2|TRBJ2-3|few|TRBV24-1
TGTGCCACCAGACCGGGACATGGGACTAGCGGAGGAGATACGCAGTATTTT
CATRPGHGTSGGDTQYF
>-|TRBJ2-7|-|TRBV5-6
TGTGCCAGCAGCTTGCCTGGGCTTGATATCCTCTCCTACGAGCAGTACTTC
CASSLPGLDILSYEQYF
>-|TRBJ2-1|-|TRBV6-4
TGTGCCAGCAGTGACTCGCCCCTGAGCTCCTACAATGAGCAGTTCTTC
CASSDSPLSSYNEQFF
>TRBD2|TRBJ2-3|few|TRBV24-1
TGTGCCACCAGTGCCCATGGGACTAGCGGTGCTAGCACAGATACGCAGTATTTT
CATSAHGTSGASTDTQYF
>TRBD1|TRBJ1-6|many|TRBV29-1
TGCAGCGTTTCACAGGGGTGGGGTTCACCCCTCCACTTT
CSVSQGWGSPLHF
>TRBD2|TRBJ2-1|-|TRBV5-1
TGCGCCAGCAGCTTGGGCCCTTCTAGCGGGAGTCCTGAGCAGTTCTTC
CASSLGPSSGSPEQFF
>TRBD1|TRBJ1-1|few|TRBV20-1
TGCAGTGCTAGAGATCTAAGGGGACAGGGGGTTTCAATGAACACTGAAGCTTTCTTT
CSARDLRGQGVSMNTEAFF
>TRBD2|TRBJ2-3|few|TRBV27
TGTGCCAGCAGTGCAGGGAGCGGGAGTGGAACAGATACGCAGTATTTT
CASSAGSGSGTDTQYF
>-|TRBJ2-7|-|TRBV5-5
TGTGCCAGCAGCTCCCAGGGAGGCTCCTACGAGCAGTACTTC
CASSSQGGSYEQYF
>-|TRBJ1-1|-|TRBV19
TGTGCCAGCGATACAGGGAGAGCGGGGGCAGATGAAGCTTTCTTT
CASDTGRAGADEAFF
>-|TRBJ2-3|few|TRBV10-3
TGTGCCATCAGGAGCCCCCAGGGGAAATCCGGAGATACGCAGTATTTT
CAIRSPQGKSGDTQYF
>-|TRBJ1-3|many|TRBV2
TGTGCCAGCAGACCCCAGGGTCCGGGAAACACCATATATTTT
CASRPQGPGNTIYF
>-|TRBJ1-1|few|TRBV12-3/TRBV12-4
TGTGCCAGCAGTTTTCTGAGGCGCGGCACTGAAGCTTTCTTT
CASSFLRRGTEAFF
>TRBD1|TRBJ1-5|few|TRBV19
TGTGCCAGTAGTATGGACAGGAATCAGCCCCAGCATTTT
CASSMDRNQPQHF
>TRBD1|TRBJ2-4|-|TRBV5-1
TGCGCCAGCAGCTTGGGCGGAAGCGGACAGGGTAGCATTCAGTACTTC
CASSLGGSGQGSIQYF
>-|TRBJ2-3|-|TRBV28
TGTGCCAGCAGGGACGTATCTAGCACAGATACGCAGTATTTT
CASRDVSSTDTQYF
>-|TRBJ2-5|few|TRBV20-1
TGCAGTGCTAGAGGGGCAGGGTTAAGAAAGACCCAGTACTTC
CSARGAGLRKTQYF
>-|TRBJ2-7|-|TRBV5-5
TGTGCCAGCAGCCAAGACAGCTACGAGCAGTACTTC
CASSQDSYEQYF
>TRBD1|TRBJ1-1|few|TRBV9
TGTGCCAGCAGCGTAGCCCAGGGGGCGGGGAACACTGAAGCTTTCTTT
CASSVAQGAGNTEAFF
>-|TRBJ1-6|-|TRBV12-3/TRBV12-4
TGTGCCAGCAGCGCCCCTCCGGGCAGGAGCTCCTATAATTCACCCCTCCACTTT
CASSAPPGRSSYNSPLHF
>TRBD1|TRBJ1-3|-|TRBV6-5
TGTGCCAGCAGTTACGGACAGGGCGGAAACACCATATATTTT
CASSYGQGGNTIYF
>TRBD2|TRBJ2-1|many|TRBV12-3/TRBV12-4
TGTGCCAGCAGTCCTACTAGCGGGAGTACGAATGAGCAGTTCTTC
CASSPTSGSTNEQFF
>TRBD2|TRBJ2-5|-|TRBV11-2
TGTGCCAGCAGCTTCGCGGTATTAGCGGGGCAAGAGACCCAGTACTTC
CASSFAVLAGQETQYF
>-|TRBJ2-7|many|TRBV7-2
TGTGCCAGCACGGACCTCAGGGGCCAGCACGAGCAGTACTTC
CASTDLRGQHEQYF
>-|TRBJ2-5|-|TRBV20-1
TGCAGTGCTACAGTCCCCTACAGGGTTGAGACCCAGTACTTC
CSATVPYRVETQYF
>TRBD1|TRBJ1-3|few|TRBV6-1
TGTGCCAGCAGCCCAACAGGGGGCTTTTCTGGAAACACCATATATTTT
CASSPTGGFSGNTIYF
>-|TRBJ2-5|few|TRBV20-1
TGCAGTGCTCGGACAGAGCCACAAGAGACCCAGTACTTC
CSARTEPQETQYF
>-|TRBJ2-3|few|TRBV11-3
TGTGCCAGCAGCCCCGGACTAAGCACAGATACGCAGTATTTT
CASSPGLSTDTQYF
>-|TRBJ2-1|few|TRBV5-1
TGCGCCACCAGTACCGCCGGAGCGGGCAACAATGAGCAGTTCTTC
CATSTAGAGNNEQFF
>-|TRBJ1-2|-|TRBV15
TGTGCCACCAGCAGGGACACAGGGTTCAGAGGCTACACCTTC
CATSRDTGFRGYTF